The T cell receptor beta chain described here comes from a study of shared clonotypes between healthy human individuals. The wider study: A donor's plate count was three for CD4 naive and three for CD4 memory; CD8 naive had two and CD8 memory one. The study's findings and limits: All-four-donor shared clonotypes had higher generation probabilities than non-shared clonotypes did.

The assay used deep level. Profiling relied on immunoSEQ multiplex PCR, and the TCRdb table lists in-frame clones only, not all of them. The profile covers some 2,400,000 clones, with approximately 94% appearing a single time and 0.13% taken by the ten largest. CDR3 size: 13 residues. The V gene's germline CDR1 is SGHRS and CDR2 YFSETQ. V gave up 4 bases and J gave up 6 bases, with 14 bases separating them. As for this clone: Its antigen is still unknown.

Sequencing was performed on naive CD4+ T cells sorted from blood. The sample's subset: CD45RA+ positively selected. This chain connects TRBV5-1 to TRBJ2-7; unclear D gene. The clonotype originates from a man in his late teens or twenties in good health. CDR3 bases: TGCGCCAGCAGCCAGGAGATAGTAGGCGAGCAGTACTTC. It encodes CASSQEIVGEQYF.